These 32 T cell receptor beta chains were all obtained from the same sample, sequenced in a study of cytomegalovirus exposure and HLA in healthy donors. PCR amplification relied on 60 Vbeta primers (plus 13 Jbeta primers). Data came from immunoSEQ multiplex PCR; TCRdb stores just in-frame clones and leaves some out. The profile covers nearly 110,000 clones, with about two thirds appearing a single time and about 2.5% taken by the ten largest. Material for sequencing was PBMCs. The receptors originated from a female donor in good health and CMV-seronegative.

The chain couples TRBV27 to TRBJ2-1, with no clear D. Germline CDR1 is MNHEY and CDR2 is SMNVEV (reference sequence). The CDR3 runs 14 residues. V was pared by 3 bases and J by 5 bases, with 11 bases between. In DNA, the CDR3 is TGTGCCAGCAGTTTGTCCAGTATCCACAATGAGCAGTTCTTC. This encodes CASSLSSIHNEQFF.

The V gene is TRBV30, the J gene TRBJ2-7, with TRBD1 matching over 10 bases. The trim removed 5 bases at V and 1 base at J, leaving 5 bases unmatched. Germline V gene lookup returns CDR1 GTSNPN and CDR2 SVGIG (reference sequence). This CDR3 has 14 amino acids. CDR3 nucleotide sequence: TGTGCCTGGGGAAGGGACAGGGGATCCTACGAGCAGTACTTC. Translation: CAWGRDRGSYEQYF.

The rearrangement joins TRBV5-1 to TRBJ1-1; TRBD1 is a possible D gene (6 bases). The CDR3 is 15 residues long. Germline assignment: CDR1 SGHRS and CDR2 YFSETQ. V lost 4 bases and J lost 0, with 13 bases in between. DNA for the CDR3: TGCGCCAGCAGCCCCGTGGACAGCCTGAACACTGAAGCTTTCTTT. It encodes CASSPVDSLNTEAFF. The full variable domain, with the rest looked up from reference TRBV5-1 and TRBJ1-1, is KAGVTQTPRYLIKTRGQQVTLSCSPISGHRSVSWYQQTPGQGLQFLFEYFSETQRNKGNFPGRFSGRQFSNSRSEMNVSTLELGDSALYLCASSPVDSLNTEAFFGQGTRLTVV.

The chain joins TRBV5-1 to TRBJ2-7; 8 bases line up with TRBD1. Per the germline V gene, CDR1 is SGHRS and CDR2 is YFSETQ. J was trimmed by 2 bases and V by 4 bases; bases with no gene match: 17. The CDR3 loop spans 18 amino acids. The CDR3 sequence is CASSKDRANPDLPYEQYF. In DNA form, the CDR3 reads TGCGCCAGCAGCAAGGACAGGGCAAATCCTGATCTGCCCTACGAGCAGTACTTC.

V is TRBV6-6 and J is TRBJ2-7; D perhaps matches TRBD1 (6 bases). The ends were cut back, 8 bases at V and 4 bases at J, with 15 bases in the middle. The CDR3 is made up of 13 amino acids. CDR1 and CDR2 (germline): MNHNY, SVGAGI (reference sequence). Here the CDR3 reads CASGGRGKYEQYF. The DNA of the CDR3 is TGTGCCAGCGGTGGCAGGGGCAAGTACGAGCAGTACTTC.

The chain uses TRBV6-5 and TRBJ2-5; no reliable D call. CDR1 is MNHEY, CDR2 SVGAGI, per germline. CDR3 length: 13 residues. Trimming took off 3 bases at V and 5 bases at J, with 10 bases between the two ends. The CDR3 sequence is CASSYGLGETQYF. CDR3 nucleotides: TGTGCCAGCAGTTATGGGCTTGGGGAGACCCAGTACTTC.

This clone was counted a few times. The chain uses TRBV13 and TRBJ2-3; 7 bases are a match to TRBD1. Per germline, CDR1 PRHDT and CDR2 FYEKMQ (reference sequence). The CDR3 loop spans 16 amino acids. V shed 6 bases, J shed 0 bases, and the junction held 9 bases outside the gene matches. For the CDR3, the DNA is TGTGCCAGCAGACCGAGTCAGGGGGTTAGCACAGATACGCAGTATTTT. Its translation is CASRPSQGVSTDTQYF. The variable domain in full, with the rest retrieved from reference TRBV13 and TRBJ2-3, is AAGVIQSPRHLIKEKRETATLKCYPIPRHDTVYWYQQGPGQDPQFLISFYEKMQSDKGSIPDRFSAQQFSDYHSELNMSSLELGDSALYFCASRPSQGVSTDTQYFGPGTRLTVL.

As for this clone: At one end, the junction sequence differs from germline, possibly due to a read error. The chain has TRBV7-2 and TRBJ2-1; 9 nucleotides match TRBD1. The CDR3 consists of 15 residues. CDR1 is SGHTA and CDR2 is FQGNSA in the germline V gene. Here the CDR3 reads CVSRLTGGAYNEQFF. In DNA form, the CDR3 reads TGTGTCAGCAGACTTACAGGGGGCGCCTACAATGAGCAGTTCTTC.

This clone was picked up a small number of times. The J gene is TRBJ2-1, the V gene TRBV5-1, with 11 bases that match TRBD2. V shed 0 bases and J 8 bases; nucleotides not matched to a gene: 4. The germline gives CDR1 SGHRS, CDR2 YFSETQ. CDR3 length: 15 residues. The CDR3 here is CASSLGLAGIDEQFF. The CDR3, as DNA: TGCGCCAGCAGCTTGGGACTAGCGGGAATAGATGAGCAGTTCTTC.

A remark on this clone: An end of the junction does not agree with germline; a read error may underlie this. The chain joins TRBV7-9 to TRBJ2-2; a possible D gene is TRBD1 (10 bases). There are 16 residues in the CDR3. Per the germline V gene, CDR1 is SEHNR and CDR2 is FQNEAQ (reference sequence). The CDR3 is CASSLAGTGASGELFF. As DNA, the CDR3 is TGTGCCAGCAGCCTAGCGGGGACAGGGGCGTCCGGGGAGCTGTTTTTT.

This clone has just a few counts. The CDR3 loop reads CASSQAPSGLIYEQFF. CDR3 bases: TGCGCCAGCAGCCAAGCCCCTAGCGGGTTGATCTATGAGCAGTTCTTC. The gene calls are TRBV4-1 and TRBJ2-1; TRBD2 matches at 8 bases. J was trimmed by 8 bases and V by 1 base; bases with no gene match: 10. CDR3 length: 16 residues. Germline V gives CDR1 MGHRA, CDR2 YSYEKL.

The V and J genes are TRBV29-1 and TRBJ2-5, with D possibly matching TRBD1 (5 bases). The J call is in doubt because the DNA end fits TRBJ2-7 better. The CDR3 sequence is 12 residues long. Per the germline V gene, CDR1 is SQVTM and CDR2 is ANQGSEA. In DNA, the CDR3 is TGCAGCGTTGTCGGACACACCTACGAGCAGTACTTC. It translates to CSVVGHTYEQYF.

J is TRBJ2-1 and V is TRBV4-2; D is ambiguous. The CDR3 length is 14 residues. CDR1 is LGHNA, CDR2 YNFKEQ, per germline. Trimming removed 6 bases from V and 6 bases from J, with 15 bases in between. The CDR3 is CASRTDKKINEQFF. CDR3 nucleotides: TGTGCCAGCAGAACTGACAAGAAGATCAATGAGCAGTTCTTC.

This chain connects TRBV30 to TRBJ2-5; 7 bases line up with TRBD2. Germline CDR1 reads GTSNPN; CDR2 reads SVGIG (reference sequence). V trimming: 0 bases; J trimming: 4 bases; junction bases outside the gene matches: 2. The CDR3 is 13 amino acids. DNA of the CDR3: TGTGCCTGGAGTGTAGCTAGCGGAGAGACCCAGTACTTC. Translating it yields CAWSVASGETQYF.

In its sample, this clone was seen once. The chain carries TRBV6-5 and TRBJ2-5, with D perhaps matching TRBD2 (5 bases). The V end was cut by 1 base, the J end by 5 bases, with 11 bases between. The CDR3 loop spans 14 amino acids. Germline loops: CDR1 MNHEY, CDR2 SVGAGI. This chain's CDR3 is CASSYLGGGETQYF. CDR3 coding DNA: TGTGCCAGCAGTTACTTGGGTGGCGGGGAGACCCAGTACTTC.

The chain employs TRBV5-1 and TRBJ1-2; D remains ambiguous. With 2 bases removed from V and 8 bases from J, the gap between germline ends came to 7 bases. Germline CDR1 SGHRS, CDR2 YFSETQ. The CDR3 sequence is 11 residues long. Here the CDR3 reads CASSFEGGYTF. The CDR3 region has the DNA TGCGCCAGCAGCTTTGAGGGAGGCTACACCTTC. The full variable domain, in which reference TRBV5-1 and TRBJ1-2 provide the parts outside the CDR3, is KAGVTQTPRYLIKTRGQQVTLSCSPISGHRSVSWYQQTPGQGLQFLFEYFSETQRNKGNFPGRFSGRQFSNSRSEMNVSTLELGDSALYLCASSFEGGYTFGSGTRLTVV.

The sample holds a few counts of this clone. The chain is built from TRBV29-1 and TRBJ1-1, with D perhaps TRBD1 (6 bases). Per the germline V gene, CDR1 is SQVTM and CDR2 is ANQGSEA. The ends were cut back, 4 bases at V and 4 bases at J, with 10 bases in the middle. The CDR3 has 12 amino acids. The CDR3 nucleotides are TGCAGCGTTGTAAGGACAGTCACTGAAGCTTTCTTT. It codes for CSVVRTVTEAFF.

The chain combines TRBV7-3 with TRBJ2-7; 9 bases fit TRBD2. Germline-derived CDR1 and CDR2 are SGHTA and FQGTGA. There are 14 residues in the CDR3. The V and J ends lost 5 bases and 0 bases, in that order; junction bases with no gene match: 2. The CDR3 DNA reads as TGTGCCAGCAGCGCGACTAGCGGCTCCTACGAGCAGTACTTC. It translates to CASSATSGSYEQYF.

Only one count was recorded for this clone. V and J are TRBV29-1 and TRBJ2-1, with TRBD1 as a possible D gene (6 bases). Per germline, CDR1 SQVTM and CDR2 ANQGSEA. The CDR3 is made up of 10 amino acids. V was trimmed by 2 bases and J by 10 bases, leaving 6 bases between them. The CDR3 nucleotides read TGCAGCGTTGAACAGGGGGAGCAGTTCTTC. Amino acids: CSVEQGEQFF.

The chain combines TRBV10-2 with TRBJ2-1; D possibly corresponds to TRBD2 (7 bases). This CDR3 comprises 13 residues. Germline lookup yields CDR1 WSHSY and CDR2 SAAADI. V lost 8 bases and J 4 bases, leaving 12 bases between the germline ends. CDR3 residues: CASVEGGYNEQFF. CDR3 nucleotides: TGCGCCAGCGTGGAGGGGGGGTACAATGAGCAGTTCTTC.

V is TRBV19 and J is TRBJ1-1; 9 positions agree with TRBD1. From germline, CDR1 is LNHDA and CDR2 SQIVND (reference sequence). V shed 4 bases, J shed 4 bases, and the junction held 4 bases outside the gene matches. The CDR3 runs to 14 residues. CDR3 sequence: CASSRGTGSTEAFF. The CDR3, as DNA: TGTGCCAGTAGTAGGGGGACAGGGAGCACTGAAGCTTTCTTT.

The chain links TRBV15 to TRBJ2-3; 11 positions match TRBD2. The V gene's germline CDR1 is LNHNV and CDR2 YYDKDF (reference sequence). This CDR3 contains 17 residues. V trimming: 8 bases; J trimming: 0 bases; junction bases outside the gene matches: 10. CDR3: CATGSGTSGPSTDTQYF. The CDR3 bases are TGTGCCACCGGGTCCGGGACTAGCGGCCCTAGCACAGATACGCAGTATTTT.

This chain joins TRBV10-3 and TRBJ2-7, with D maybe TRBD2 (6 bases). Deletions cut 4 bases from V and 7 bases from J, with 14 bases between. Germline V gene lookup returns CDR1 ENHRY and CDR2 SYGVKD. The CDR3 spans 13 residues. In DNA, the CDR3 is TGTGCCATCAGTGTAATAGCGGAGGAGGAGCAGTACTTC. It translates to CAISVIAEEEQYF.

The chain couples TRBV5-1 to TRBJ1-1; no definite D call. Deletions cut 0 bases from V and 1 base from J, with 10 bases between. The CDR3 consists of 15 residues. CDR1 SGHRS and CDR2 YFSETQ come from the germline V gene. CDR3 amino acids: CASSLGGRRNTEAFF. DNA for the CDR3: TGCGCCAGCAGCTTGGGCGGGCGTAGGAACACTGAAGCTTTCTTT.

The rearrangement joins TRBV5-1 to TRBJ1-1, with D perhaps matching TRBD1 (5 bases). With 0 bases removed from V and 0 bases from J, the gap between germline ends came to 12 bases. Germline lookup yields CDR1 SGHRS and CDR2 YFSETQ. This CDR3 has 16 residues. CDR3 sequence: CASSLGGGSVNTEAFF. CDR3 bases: TGCGCCAGCAGCTTGGGCGGGGGAAGTGTGAACACTGAAGCTTTCTTT.

This chain links TRBV19 with TRBJ1-2; the match to TRBD1 covers 8 bases. V gave up 4 bases and J gave up 8 bases; unmatched junction bases: 12. CDR1 is LNHDA and CDR2 is SQIVND in the germline V gene (reference sequence). The CDR3 has 15 amino acids. The CDR3 loop reads CASSSLPGTGGGYTF. The CDR3 coding sequence is TGTGCCAGTAGTAGCTTACCCGGGACAGGCGGAGGCTACACCTTC.

The chain joins TRBV7-2 to TRBJ1-1; 8 nucleotides align to TRBD1. This CDR3 contains 13 residues. V lost 2 bases, J lost 9 bases, and 5 bases stayed unmatched. Germline lookup yields CDR1 SGHTA and CDR2 FQGNSA. The CDR3 DNA reads as TGTGCCAGCAGCTTATCCCAGGGGGCGCAAGCTTTCTTT. It translates to CASSLSQGAQAFF.

The chain employs TRBV7-9 and TRBJ1-1; D might be TRBD1 (5 bases). The CDR3 is made up of 15 amino acids. Trimming shortened V by 5 bases and J by 3 bases, and 16 bases separated the two germline ends. From germline, CDR1 is SEHNR and CDR2 FQNEAQ (reference sequence). CDR3 in DNA: TGTGCCAGCAGCCTAAGGGGCGGCAGGGACACTGAAGCTTTCTTT. Residues: CASSLRGGRDTEAFF.

This clone was detected only once. The chain employs TRBV27 and TRBJ2-3, with D tentatively TRBD2 (5 bases). The CDR3 is 14 amino acids. Germline values: CDR1 MNHEY, CDR2 SMNVEV (reference sequence). V lost 4 bases to trimming and J lost 2 bases, with 10 bases between them. Here the CDR3 DNA reads TGTGCCAGCAGTTCTGCGGACTTCACAGATACGCAGTATTTT. Translated, it gives CASSSADFTDTQYF.

The genes are TRBV7-9 and TRBJ2-6, with TRBD2 matching over 9 bases. The CDR3 is 19 amino acids. V was pared by 1 base and J by 0 bases, with 7 bases of the junction left unmatched. CDR1 and CDR2 (germline): SEHNR, FQNEAQ (reference sequence). This CDR3 reads CASSLGLAGVLSGANVLTF. DNA for the CDR3: TGTGCCAGCAGCTTAGGTTTAGCGGGAGTCCTCTCTGGGGCCAACGTCCTGACTTTC.

The J gene is TRBJ2-1, the V gene TRBV29-1; TRBD2 matches at 8 bases. Germline lookup yields CDR1 SQVTM and CDR2 ANQGSEA. CDR3 length equals 13 residues. V lost 7 bases, J lost 6 bases, and 8 bases stayed unmatched. Here the CDR3 reads CSARAGVSNEQFF. CDR3 coding DNA: TGCAGCGCTCGAGCGGGAGTGTCCAATGAGCAGTTCTTC.

This clone came up a few times. The CDR3 DNA reads as TGCAGCGTCGACGGATTCGGGGGGCGCATCTATGGCTACACCTTC. Protein product: CSVDGFGGRIYGYTF. The gene calls are TRBV29-1 and TRBJ1-2, with D possibly TRBD1 on 6 matching bases. Trimming cost V 6 bases and J 4 bases, with 21 bases left between them. Germline V gives CDR1 SQVTM, CDR2 ANQGSEA. This CDR3 spans 15 amino acids.